Below are 11 T cell receptor beta chains sequenced from a single sample in a study of T cell repertoires in cytomegalovirus infection. TCRdb processed the reads anew with MiXCR; each CDR3 protein has one entry. This repertoire shows approximately 730,000 distinct CDR3 sequences, about 27% found once; its top ten account for around 12%. These TCRs are of unknown antigen specificity. The specimen was cultured CD8+ T cells from PBMCs, collected from culture after CMV antigen stimulation. All receptors derive from a human donor in good health (CMV status not recorded). Some clones in this sample may be carry-over from other donors' samples.

This clonotype has only a few counts. The chain is built from TRBV28 and TRBJ1-2; D ambiguous. Germline assignment: CDR1 MDHEN and CDR2 SYDVKM. V was shortened by 6 bases and J by 5 bases, with 13 bases between the two germline ends. This CDR3 has 13 amino acids. For the CDR3, the DNA is TGTGCCAGCAGCCACTGGGGAGAGTATGGCTACACCTTC. It encodes CASSHWGEYGYTF.

The table lists this clonotype with many counts. V gene TRBV6-5 combines with J gene TRBJ1-4; D is undetermined. Per the germline V gene, CDR1 is MNHEY and CDR2 is SVGAGI. Trimming stripped 6 bases from V and 0 bases from J, with 11 bases between. CDR3 size: 15 residues. The CDR3 here is CASRTADATNEKLFF. The CDR3 nucleotides read TGTGCCAGCAGGACCGCGGACGCAACTAATGAAAAACTGTTTTTT.

The gene calls are TRBV7-8 and TRBJ2-7; TRBD2 aligns across 7 bases. V shed 7 bases, J shed 7 bases, and the junction held 13 bases outside the gene matches. The CDR3 loop spans 14 amino acids. Germline assignment: CDR1 SGHVS and CDR2 FQNEAQ. CDR3 in DNA: TGTGCCAGCACCCCGGCAGCGGGGAGGTTGGAGCAGTACTTC. Its translation: CASTPAAGRLEQYF.

This clonotype was observed at least ten times. An end of the junction differs from the germline gene, which may be a read error. The rearrangement links TRBV7-7 to TRBJ1-1; TRBD1 might be the D (5 bases). The CDR3 is made up of 16 amino acids. Germline assignment: CDR1 SSHAT and CDR2 FNYEAQ (reference sequence). The CDR3 is CASSFNRPILNTEAFF. In nucleotides, the CDR3 is TGTGCTAGCAGCTTTAACAGGCCCATTCTGAACACTGAAGCTTTCTTT.

A few counts support this clonotype. J is TRBJ1-1 and V is TRBV7-6, with D perhaps TRBD1 (5 bases). The germline V gene encodes CDR1 SGHVS and CDR2 FNYEAQ. This CDR3 has 14 amino acids. Trimming removed 8 bases at V and 2 bases at J, with 15 bases between. The CDR3 region has the DNA TGTGCCAGCCAATTGGGACTTACTAACACTGAAGCTTTCTTT. It yields the protein CASQLGLTNTEAFF.

This clonotype was seen a handful of times. The chain has TRBV4-1 and TRBJ2-5, with TRBD1 identical over 7 bases. The CDR3 contains 15 residues. Germline CDR1 reads MGHRA; CDR2 reads YSYEKL. V gave up 10 bases and J gave up 0 bases; unmatched junction bases: 11. The CDR3 DNA reads as TGCGCCACTCGAGGGTTGGACAGGAACCAAGAGACCCAGTACTTC. This codes for CATRGLDRNQETQYF.

This clonotype was found a few times. The CDR3 DNA follows: TGTGCCAGCAGCGTAGAGGGTGTTGGGGGAAGGACAGATACGCAGTATTTT. Encoded protein: CASSVEGVGGRTDTQYF. J is TRBJ2-3 and V is TRBV9; D may be TRBD1 or TRBD2 (5 bases each). The length of the CDR3 is 17 residues. Germline loops: CDR1 SGDLS, CDR2 YYNGEE. The V end lost 0 bases, the J end lost 3 bases, and 17 bases lay between the germline ends.

The CDR3 is CASKGAYYGYTF. In nucleotides, the CDR3 is TGTGCCAGCAAAGGAGCCTACTATGGCTACACCTTC. This chain uses TRBV12-3 or TRBV12-4 with TRBJ1-2; no definite D call. CDR3 length: 12 amino acids. Trimming took 7 bases from V and 3 from J, leaving 9 bases between them.

The chain is built from TRBV6-5 and TRBJ2-2; no clear D. Trimming cost V 1 base and J 7 bases, with 13 bases left between them. The germline gives CDR1 MNHEY, CDR2 SVGAGI. The CDR3 is made up of 15 amino acids. CDR3 nucleotide sequence: TGTGCCAGCAGTTACTACCCCACCTCAGGCGGGGAGCTGTTTTTT. Its protein product is CASSYYPTSGGELFF.

This clonotype was seen repeatedly, ten times or more. The chain uses TRBV6-5 and TRBJ1-5; 8 bases match TRBD1. The CDR3 consists of 13 residues. The trim removed 6 bases at V and 6 bases at J, leaving 4 bases unmatched. Germline V gives CDR1 MNHEY, CDR2 SVGAGI. As DNA, the CDR3 is TGTGCCAGCAGATCCGGGACAGGTCAGCCCCAGCATTTT. Amino acid sequence: CASRSGTGQPQHF.

The V call is TRBV28, the J call TRBJ2-1; 7 bases match TRBD1. In germline, CDR1 is MDHEN, CDR2 SYDVKM. V was clipped by 5 bases and J by 0 bases; unmatched bases: 4. CDR3 length: 15 residues. The CDR3 is CASSTGTVSYNEQFF. The CDR3 nucleotides are TGTGCCAGCAGTACAGGGACAGTCTCCTACAATGAGCAGTTCTTC.